This is a list of T cell receptor beta chains from one sample in a study of cytomegalovirus exposure and HLA in healthy donors. Assay: immunoSEQ multiplex PCR; the TCRdb copy retains only in-frame clones and omits some. This sample has 65,000 or so clones, with 60% to 65% found just once. Sequenced sample: PBMCs. Source of these receptors: a man aged 25-45 years in good health and CMV-seronegative. Both conserved end residues are part of each CDR3.

TRBV11-2 | CASSLGTGTSGGSLETQYF
TRBV1 | CTSSQGQQETQYF
TRBV7-7 | CASSPGEGGTYEQYF
TRBV7-9 | CASSLSGGNQPQHF
TRBV7-9 | CASSPERGALHF
TRBV15 | CATRGWGLTGNQPQHF
TRBV28 | CASSLDRGYEQYF
TRBV5-1 | CASSLAGQNYEQYF
TRBV18 | CASSPGWGSSYEQYF
TRBV7-6 | CASSPASQETQYF
TRBV10-3 | CAISGDRNYGYTF
TRBV6-6 | CASSSQGIVDSPLHF
TRBV6-5 | CASSYSTGGGEQYF
TRBV4-1 | CASSQPEGRTGELFF
TRBV5-4 | CASSLDGGGAYEQYF
TRBV4-1 | CASSQTPGGSGGQETQYF
TRBV7-8 | CASSSGNYEQYF
TRBV30 | CAWSGEPGGTYEQYF
TRBV5-1 | CASSAQGYQETQYF
TRBV29-1 | CSVDIAADTQYF
TRBV29-1 | CSVESKISGYTF
TRBV25-1 | CASSEGRLSTDTQYF
TRBV9 | CASSVEGVTYNEQFF
TRBV27 | CASRYRDRNSPLHF
TRBV6-5 | CASKGLQGATDTQYF
TRBV7-2 | CASSWGTGRAFQPQHF
TRBV4-1 | CASSQDGGSDTQYF
TRBV29-1 | CSVGQGAGEAFF
TRBV5-4 | CASSFLGTDTQYF
TRBV9 | CASSGRGYEQYF
TRBV29-1 | CSGRDRPTAQYF
TRBV6-5 | CASSYEMGQEAFF
TRBV7-6 | CASSLGPGMNTEAFF
TRBV6-1 | CASSGGRTSYEQYF
TRBV2 | CASGLADSYEQYF
TRBV11-2 | CASSLEGRGFQPQHF
TRBV4-2 | CASSQDRTGGDTIYF
TRBV4-2 | CASSQGLYNEQFF
TRBV6-4 | CASSLTSVLYNEQFF
TRBV4-1 | CASSQPTSGGYEQYF
TRBV30 | CAWTSRTGPDYGYTF
TRBV5-1 | CASRTGQATEAFF
TRBV5-1 | CASSLARTSAHNEQFF
TRBV5-1 | CASSPGQMDVNIQYF
TRBV18 | CASSETGYYNEQFF
TRBV1 | CTSSQDLRQGLWQPQHF
TRBV7-9 | CASSSSTSRTDTQYF